This record concerns one TCR beta chain sequence. TCRdb reprocessed the 5' RACE reads and keeps a single row for each CDR3 protein, giving no DNA. The sample's table shows about 390,000 distinct CDR3 sequences. This record belongs to a study of T cells expressing NK-cell markers. Turning to the study itself: The eight sequenced donors comprised seven who were HCMV-seropositive and one who was seronegative.

The length of the CDR3 is 14 residues. CDR1 and CDR2 (germline): MNHNS, SASEGT. The sequenced sample consisted of blood T cells: a sorted CD56 or NKG2C T cell subset, CD4+ or CD8+ T cells, or bulk PBMC T cells (not recorded which). The source of this sequence is a woman in her fifties or sixties in good health. The V and J genes are TRBV6-1 and TRBJ2-1. The CDR3 loop is CASSEVAVYNEQFF.